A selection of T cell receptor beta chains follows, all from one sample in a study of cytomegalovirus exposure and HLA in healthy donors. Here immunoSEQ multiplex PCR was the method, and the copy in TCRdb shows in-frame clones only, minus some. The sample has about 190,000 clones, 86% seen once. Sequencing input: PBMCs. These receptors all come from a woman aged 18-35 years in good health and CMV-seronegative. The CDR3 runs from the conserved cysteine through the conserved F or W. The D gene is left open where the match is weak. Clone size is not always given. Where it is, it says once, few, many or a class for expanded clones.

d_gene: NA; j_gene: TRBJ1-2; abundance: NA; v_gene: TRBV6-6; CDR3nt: TGTGCCAGCAGTCCCGGGAACTATGGCTACACCTTC; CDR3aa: CASSPGNYGYTF
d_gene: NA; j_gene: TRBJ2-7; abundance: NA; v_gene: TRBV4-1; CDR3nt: TGCGCCAGCAGCCCTCCACGGGGGTACGAGCAGTACTTC; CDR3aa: CASSPPRGYEQYF
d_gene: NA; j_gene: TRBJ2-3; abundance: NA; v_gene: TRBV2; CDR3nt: TGTGCCAGCAGTGGGGGATGGGGGCTTATCACAGATACGCAGTATTTT; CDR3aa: CASSGGWGLITDTQYF
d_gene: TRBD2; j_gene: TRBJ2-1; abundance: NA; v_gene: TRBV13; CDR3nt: TGTGCCAGCAGCTTAGTCCGCCCTAGCGGGGACCGCAAGAGCTCCTACAATGAGCAGTTCTTC; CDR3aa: CASSLVRPSGDRKSSYNEQFF
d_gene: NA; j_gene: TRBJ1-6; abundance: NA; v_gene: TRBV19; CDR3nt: TGTGCCAGTAGTACGGGAAATTCACCCCTCCACTTT; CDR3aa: CASSTGNSPLHF
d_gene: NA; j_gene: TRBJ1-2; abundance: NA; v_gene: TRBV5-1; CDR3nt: TGCGCCAGCAGCACCGCCCCCGGACAGAGCTATGGCTACACCTTC; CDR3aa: CASSTAPGQSYGYTF
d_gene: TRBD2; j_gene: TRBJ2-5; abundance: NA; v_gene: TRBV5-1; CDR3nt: TGCGCCAGCAGCTTGGCCCTAGCGGGGGGCCTCCAAGAGACCCAGTACTTC; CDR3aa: CASSLALAGGLQETQYF
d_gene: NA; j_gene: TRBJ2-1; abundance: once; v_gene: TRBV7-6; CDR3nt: TGTGCCAGCAGCTTCCCCAGTGGTGAGCAGTTCTTC; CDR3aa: CASSFPSGEQFF
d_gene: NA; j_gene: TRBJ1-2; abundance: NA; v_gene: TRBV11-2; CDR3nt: TGTGCCAGCAGCTTAGAACCCTCAGCTAACTATGGCTACACCTTC; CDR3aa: CASSLEPSANYGYTF
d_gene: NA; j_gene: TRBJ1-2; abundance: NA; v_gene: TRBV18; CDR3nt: TGTGCCAGCTCACAGACGGGGGTGCCTGGCTACACCTTC; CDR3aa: CASSQTGVPGYTF
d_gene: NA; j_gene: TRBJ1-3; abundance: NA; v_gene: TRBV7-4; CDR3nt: TGTGCCAGCAGCCCCCCCGGACAGGGAAACACCATATATTTT; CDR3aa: CASSPPGQGNTIYF
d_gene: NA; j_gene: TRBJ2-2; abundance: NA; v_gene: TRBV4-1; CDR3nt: TGCGCCAGCAGCCTCCAGGACAGAAACACCGGGGAGCTGTTTTTT; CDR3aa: CASSLQDRNTGELFF
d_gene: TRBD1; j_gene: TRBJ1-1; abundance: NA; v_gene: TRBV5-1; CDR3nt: TGCGCCAGCAGCCCTGGACAGGGATCGAACACTGAAGCTTTCTTT; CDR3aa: CASSPGQGSNTEAFF